These 9 T cell receptor beta chains share one sample of origin, sequenced in a study of T cell responses to AZD1222 COVID-19 vaccine. TCRdb keeps only in-frame clones here, not all; method: immunoSEQ multiplex PCR. This repertoire shows 150,000 to 180,000 clones, approximately 87% found once; its top ten account for roughly 5%. This specimen was peripheral blood, taken on day 0 of MenACWY control vaccination. The receptors originated from an adult in good health.

V gene TRBV4-1 combines with J gene TRBJ1-3; D gene unclear. CDR1 is MGHRA and CDR2 is YSYEKL in the germline V gene. The CDR3 sequence is 15 residues long. V was cut by 1 base and J by 0 bases, with 7 bases left in between. CDR3 DNA sequence: TGCGCCAGCAGCCAAGCGGGAGGCTCTGGAAACACCATATATTTT. Protein: CASSQAGGSGNTIYF.

This chain links TRBV4-2 with TRBJ2-1, with D perhaps matching TRBD2 (7 bases). The CDR3 runs 15 residues. Germline V gives CDR1 LGHNA, CDR2 YNFKEQ. Deletions cut 1 base from V and 9 bases from J, with 16 bases between. This chain's CDR3 is CASSQVEGGPGEQFF. DNA of the CDR3: TGTGCCAGCAGCCAAGTCGAGGGGGGGCCGGGTGAGCAGTTCTTC.

The V and J genes are TRBV11-2 and TRBJ2-6; perhaps TRBD1 as D (5 bases). Per germline, CDR1 SGHAT and CDR2 FQNNGV. V was clipped by 4 bases and J by 4 bases, with 14 bases between them. The CDR3 spans 16 residues. The CDR3 reads CASSWRKGVGANVLTF. The DNA of the CDR3 is TGTGCCAGCAGCTGGAGAAAAGGGGTCGGGGCCAACGTCCTGACTTTC.

This chain links TRBV12-3 or TRBV12-4 with TRBJ2-3, with D hard to call. Between the trimmed V and J ends, which lost 5 bases and 2 bases, there was a span of 8 bases. CDR3 size: 13 residues. The CDR3 protein is CASSGETTDTQYF. The CDR3 DNA is TGTGCCAGCAGTGGGGAAACCACAGATACGCAGTATTTT.

The chain combines TRBV18 with TRBJ2-5; TRBD2 is a possible D gene (6 bases). Trimming cost V 2 bases and J 1 base, with 11 bases left between them. CDR1 is KGHSH and CDR2 is LQKENI in the germline V gene. The CDR3 is 15 residues long. This CDR3 reads CASSPMAGSQETQYF. CDR3 DNA: TGTGCCAGCTCACCAATGGCGGGGAGCCAAGAGACCCAGTACTTC.

The chain couples TRBV4-2 to TRBJ2-1; 10 bases line up with TRBD2. The germline gives CDR1 LGHNA, CDR2 YNFKEQ. Trimming removed 5 bases from V and 5 bases from J; junction bases left unmatched: 12. The CDR3 sequence is 17 residues long. The CDR3 nucleotides are TGTGCCAGCAGCTTTTCCCCGAGCGGGGGGGCCGACAATGAGCAGTTCTTC. Protein product: CASSFSPSGGADNEQFF.

The gene calls are TRBV18 and TRBJ2-2, with 10 bases that match TRBD1. V shed 3 bases, J shed 4 bases, and the junction held 5 bases outside the gene matches. This CDR3 contains 16 residues. Germline CDR1 KGHSH, CDR2 LQKENI. DNA of the CDR3: TGTGCCAGCTCACCCCAAGGACAGGGGGGCACCGGGGAGCTGTTTTTT. Encoded protein: CASSPQGQGGTGELFF.

The V call is TRBV5-6, the J call TRBJ1-2, with D maybe TRBD1 (6 bases). Per germline, CDR1 SGHDT and CDR2 YYEEEE. This CDR3 region has 11 residues. V gave up 7 bases and J gave up 8 bases, with 12 bases separating them. The CDR3 sequence: CASGYREGYTF. CDR3 bases: TGTGCCAGCGGATACAGGGAGGGCTACACCTTC.

The V call is TRBV6-5, the J call TRBJ2-3; 11 bases fit TRBD2. Trimming removed 7 bases from V and 3 bases from J; junction bases left unmatched: 6. There are 15 residues in the CDR3. The V gene's germline CDR1 is MNHEY and CDR2 SVGAGI. The CDR3, as DNA: TGTGCCAGCACTCCAAGGACTAGCGGGACAGATACGCAGTATTTT. It yields the protein CASTPRTSGTDTQYF.